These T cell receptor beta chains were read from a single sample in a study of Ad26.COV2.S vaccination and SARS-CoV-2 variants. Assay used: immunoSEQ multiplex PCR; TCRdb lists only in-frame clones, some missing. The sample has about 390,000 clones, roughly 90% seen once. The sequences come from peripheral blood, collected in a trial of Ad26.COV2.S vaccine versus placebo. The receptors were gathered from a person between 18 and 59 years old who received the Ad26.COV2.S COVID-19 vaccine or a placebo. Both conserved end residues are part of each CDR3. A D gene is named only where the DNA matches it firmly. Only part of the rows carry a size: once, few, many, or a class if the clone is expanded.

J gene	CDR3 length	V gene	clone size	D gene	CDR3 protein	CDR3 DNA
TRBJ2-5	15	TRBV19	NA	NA	CASSRFFSYQETQYF	TGTGCCAGTAGTCGGTTCTTTTCGTACCAAGAGACCCAGTACTTC
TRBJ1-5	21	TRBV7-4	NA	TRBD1	CASSNDLLHDQGVTSNQPQHF	TGTGCCAGCAGCAACGACCTTCTTCACGATCAGGGGGTGACAAGCAATCAGCCCCAGCATTTT
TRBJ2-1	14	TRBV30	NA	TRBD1	CAWTDRAPYNEQFF	TGTGCCTGGACAGACAGGGCCCCCTACAATGAGCAGTTCTTC
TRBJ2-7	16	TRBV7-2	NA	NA	CASSLAAGTTSYEQYF	TGTGCCAGCAGCTTAGCGGCCGGGACAACCTCCTACGAGCAGTACTTC
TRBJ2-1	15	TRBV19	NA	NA	CASSIVRGRRDEQFF	TGTGCCAGTAGTATAGTTCGGGGTCGGCGGGATGAGCAGTTCTTC
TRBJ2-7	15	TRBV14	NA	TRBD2	CASSQTSASKGEQYF	TGTGCCAGCAGCCAAACTAGCGCCTCGAAAGGGGAGCAGTACTTC
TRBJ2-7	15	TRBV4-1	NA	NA	CASSQDWATGNEQYF	TGCGCCAGCAGCCAAGATTGGGCCACTGGGAACGAGCAGTACTTC
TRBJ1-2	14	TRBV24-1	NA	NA	CATSGLGPHYGYTF	TGTGCCACCAGTGGACTGGGACCGCACTATGGCTACACCTTC
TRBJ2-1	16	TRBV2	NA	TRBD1	CASSETGTGPYGEQFF	TGTGCCAGCAGTGAGACGGGGACAGGTCCTTACGGTGAGCAGTTCTTC
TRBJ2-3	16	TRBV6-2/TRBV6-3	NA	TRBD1	CASSYSHRGRSDTQYF	TGTGCCAGCAGTTACTCGCACAGGGGGCGCTCAGATACGCAGTATTTT
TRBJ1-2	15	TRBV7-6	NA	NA	CASSISRGLDYGYTF	TGTGCCAGCAGCATATCCCGGGGGCTCGACTATGGCTACACCTTC
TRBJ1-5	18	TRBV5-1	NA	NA	CASSFRTETSNRSQPQHF	TGCGCCAGCAGCTTTAGGACGGAGACCTCGAACCGGAGCCAGCCCCAGCATTTT
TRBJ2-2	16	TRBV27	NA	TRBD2	CASTSGARPTVGELFF	TGTGCCAGCACTAGCGGGGCCCGCCCAACGGTCGGGGAGCTGTTTTTT
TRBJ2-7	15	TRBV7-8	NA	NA	CASSFTVVASYEQYF	TGTGCCAGCAGCTTCACAGTTGTGGCCTCCTACGAGCAGTACTTC
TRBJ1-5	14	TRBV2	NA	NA	CASSEAGQGLPQHF	TGTGCCAGCAGTGAAGCCGGGCAGGGCCTGCCCCAGCATTTT
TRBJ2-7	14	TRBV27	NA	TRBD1	CASSFGQGAGEQYF	TGTGCCAGCAGCTTTGGACAGGGGGCAGGCGAGCAGTACTTC
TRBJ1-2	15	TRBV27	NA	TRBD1	CASSLSKKGAGGYTF	TGTGCCAGCAGTTTATCGAAGAAGGGGGCGGGTGGCTACACCTTC
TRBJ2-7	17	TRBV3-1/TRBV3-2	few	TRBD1	CASSQKSGQVVSYEQYF	TGTGCCAGCAGCCAAAAATCAGGACAGGTAGTCTCCTACGAGCAGTACTTC
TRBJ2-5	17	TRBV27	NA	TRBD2	CASRSRGLAGAGETQYF	TGTGCCAGCAGGAGCCGAGGACTAGCGGGGGCAGGGGAGACCCAGTACTTC
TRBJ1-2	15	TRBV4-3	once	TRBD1	CASSQDQGATYGYTF	TGCGCCAGCAGCCAAGATCAGGGGGCCACCTATGGCTACACCTTC
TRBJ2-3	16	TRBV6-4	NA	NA	CASSDSGGSRTDTQYF	TGTGCCAGCAGTGACTCCGGGGGCTCTCGCACAGATACGCAGTATTTT
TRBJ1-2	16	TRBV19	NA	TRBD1	CASSIAPGQGTYGYTF	TGTGCCAGTAGTATAGCCCCGGGACAGGGTACTTATGGCTACACCTTC
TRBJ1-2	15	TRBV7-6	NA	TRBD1	CASSLTGDRNYGYTF	TGTGCCAGCAGCTTGACAGGGGACAGGAACTATGGCTACACCTTC
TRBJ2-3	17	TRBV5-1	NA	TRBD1	CASSRGVTGGGTDTQYF	TGCGCCAGCAGCCGAGGAGTGACAGGGGGAGGCACAGATACGCAGTATTTT
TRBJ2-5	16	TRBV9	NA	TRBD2	CASSEAGRGGQETQYF	TGTGCCAGCAGCGAGGCCGGGCGGGGGGGTCAAGAGACCCAGTACTTC
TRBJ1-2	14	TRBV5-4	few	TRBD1	CASSSSDRDYGYTF	TGTGCCAGCAGTTCTAGTGACAGGGACTATGGCTACACCTTC
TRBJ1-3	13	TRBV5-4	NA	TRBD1	CASGTEARNTIYF	TGTGCCAGCGGGACAGAAGCGCGTAACACCATATATTTT
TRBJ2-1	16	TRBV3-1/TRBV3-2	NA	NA	CASSPRDPPSYNEQFF	TGTGCCAGCAGCCCCCGGGATCCCCCCTCCTACAATGAGCAGTTCTTC
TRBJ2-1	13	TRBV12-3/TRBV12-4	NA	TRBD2	CASSPTGGGEQFF	TGTGCCAGCAGTCCTACGGGGGGTGGTGAGCAGTTCTTC
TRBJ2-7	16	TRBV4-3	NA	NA	CASSRRIYTRPYEQYF	TGCGCCAGCAGCCGGAGGATCTATACACGCCCTTACGAGCAGTACTTC
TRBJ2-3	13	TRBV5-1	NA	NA	CASSLGYTDTQYF	TGCGCCAGCAGCTTGGGCTACACAGATACGCAGTATTTT
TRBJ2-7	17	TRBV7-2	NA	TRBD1	CASSSRDRGRPSYEQYF	TGTGCCAGCAGCTCCCGGGACAGGGGCCGCCCGTCCTACGAGCAGTACTTC
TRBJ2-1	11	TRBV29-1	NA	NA	CSVESYNEQFF	TGCAGCGTTGAAAGCTACAATGAGCAGTTCTTC
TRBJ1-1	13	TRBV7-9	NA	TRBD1	CASMDRGNTEAFF	TGTGCCAGCATGGACAGGGGGAACACTGAAGCTTTCTTT
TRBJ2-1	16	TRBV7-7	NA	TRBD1	CASSLGSGGRYNEQFF	TGTGCTAGCAGCTTAGGGTCAGGGGGCAGGTACAATGAGCAGTTCTTC
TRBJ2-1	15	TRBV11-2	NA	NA	CASSLDWHGSYEQFF	TGTGCCAGCAGCTTAGATTGGCACGGAAGCTATGAGCAGTTCTTC
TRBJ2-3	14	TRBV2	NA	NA	CANDRQVWTDTQYF	TGTGCCAACGACCGGCAGGTCTGGACAGATACGCAGTATTTT
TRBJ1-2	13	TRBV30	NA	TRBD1	CAWSYRGEDGYTF	TGTGCCTGGAGTTACAGGGGCGAGGATGGCTACACCTTC
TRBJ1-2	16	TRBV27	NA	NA	CASSRTPGEVRYGYTF	TGTGCCAGCAGTCGAACGCCAGGGGAGGTACGCTATGGCTACACCTTC
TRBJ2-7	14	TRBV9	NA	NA	CASSVASGTYEQYF	TGTGCCAGCAGCGTAGCGTCGGGGACCTACGAGCAGTACTTC
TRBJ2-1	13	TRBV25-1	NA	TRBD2	CASSVPGGNEQFF	TGTGCCAGCAGTGTGCCGGGAGGGAATGAGCAGTTCTTC
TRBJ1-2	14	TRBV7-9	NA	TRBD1	CASSLQGASFGYTF	TGTGCCAGCAGCCTACAGGGGGCGAGTTTTGGCTACACCTTC
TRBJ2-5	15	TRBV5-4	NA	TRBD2	CASSYLLAGEETQYF	TGTGCCAGCAGCTATCTACTAGCGGGGGAAGAGACCCAGTACTTC
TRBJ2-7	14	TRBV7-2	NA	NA	CASSLGGDPYEQYF	TGTGCCAGCAGCTTAGGGGGGGACCCCTACGAGCAGTACTTC
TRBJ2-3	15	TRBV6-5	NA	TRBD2	CASRIAGGETDTQYF	TGTGCCAGCAGGATAGCGGGGGGAGAAACAGATACGCAGTATTTT
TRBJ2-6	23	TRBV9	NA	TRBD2	CASSVDPLLGTSGIHEGANVLTF	TGTGCCAGCAGCGTAGATCCACTGCTTGGGACTAGCGGGATCCATGAGGGGGCCAACGTCCTGACTTTC
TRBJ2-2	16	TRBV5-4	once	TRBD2	CASSILAGGPPGELFF	TGTGCCAGCAGCATACTAGCGGGGGGGCCTCCCGGGGAGCTGTTTTTT
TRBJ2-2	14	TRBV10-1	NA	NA	CATSTGRNTGELFF	TGCGCCACCTCGACAGGACGGAACACCGGGGAGCTGTTTTTT
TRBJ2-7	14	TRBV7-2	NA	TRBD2	CASSVTSGLGEQYF	TGTGCCAGCAGCGTGACTAGCGGTCTAGGCGAGCAGTACTTC